Presented here are 25 T cell receptor beta chains from one specimen sequenced in a study of early T cells in non-severe SARS-CoV-2 infection. One entry per CDR3 protein results from TCRdb running MiXCR on the 5' RACE reads. The sample includes roughly 75,000 distinct CDR3 sequences, around 9.9% of them seen just once. Sequencing was performed on whole blood. The receptors come from an adult who was a healthcare worker with PCR-confirmed SARS-CoV-2 infection or an uninfected control (not recorded which).

The chain is built from TRBV28 and TRBJ2-4, with D possibly being TRBD1 or TRBD2 (5 bases each). V gave up 4 bases and J gave up 6 bases, with 16 bases separating them. Germline assignment: CDR1 MDHEN and CDR2 SYDVKM. This CDR3 region has 15 residues. The CDR3 region is CASSSWGPGVNIQYF. The CDR3 region has the DNA TGTGCCAGCAGTTCGTGGGGACCTGGGGTAAACATTCAGTACTTC.

The V call is TRBV7-2, the J call TRBJ2-2; D uncertain. The CDR3 spans 15 residues. Germline lookup yields CDR1 SGHTA and CDR2 FQGNSA. Trimming removed 4 bases from V and 5 bases from J, with 14 bases in between. As DNA, the CDR3 is TGTGCCAGCAGCTCCCAATTTTTAGGGACCGGGGAGCTGTTTTTT. It encodes CASSSQFLGTGELFF.

This clonotype appeared many times. This chain joins TRBV20-1 and TRBJ1-5; 7 nucleotides agree with TRBD1. Germline V CDR1 and CDR2: DFQATT, SNEGSKA (reference sequence). This CDR3 has 13 amino acids. V gave up 7 bases and J gave up 3 bases; unmatched junction bases: 6. The CDR3 reads CSVPDRNNQPQHF. CDR3 DNA: TGCAGTGTCCCGGACAGGAACAATCAGCCCCAGCATTTT.

This clonotype has a handful of counts. The J gene is TRBJ2-7, the V gene TRBV20-1; D uncertain. Trimming cost V 3 bases and J 7 bases, with 13 bases left between them. The length of the CDR3 is 12 residues. The germline CDR1 and CDR2 sequences are DFQATT and SNEGSKA (reference sequence). This CDR3 reads CSASGPWGEQYF. Written as DNA, the CDR3 is TGCAGTGCTAGCGGCCCTTGGGGTGAGCAGTACTTC.

The chain is built from TRBV11-1 and TRBJ2-7; TRBD2 matches 13 bases. This CDR3 spans 15 amino acids. The ends lost 1 base at V and 7 bases at J; junction bases unmatched: 4. The germline gives CDR1 SGHAT, CDR2 FQDESV (reference sequence). CDR3 protein: CASSLEGLAGTEQYF. The CDR3 DNA reads as TGTGCCAGCAGCTTAGAGGGACTAGCGGGGACGGAGCAGTACTTC.

This clonotype was detected ten times or more. The CDR3 region is CASSNSGRALDTQYF. The CDR3 DNA reads as TGTGCCAGTAGCAATAGCGGGAGGGCCCTCGATACGCAGTATTTT. The rearrangement joins TRBV19 to TRBJ2-3, with 11 positions matching TRBD2. This CDR3 is 15 amino acids long. Trimming cost V 6 bases and J 6 bases; bases outside gene matches: 8. In germline, CDR1 is LNHDA, CDR2 SQIVND (reference sequence).

This clonotype occurred a few times. The chain recombines TRBV7-2 with TRBJ2-3, with unresolved D. V was pared by 3 bases and J by 2 bases, with 12 bases between. This CDR3 is 15 amino acids long. Germline V gene lookup returns CDR1 SGHTA and CDR2 FQGNSA. CDR3 nucleotide sequence: TGTGCCAGCAGCTTGTCTCTTGGCTACACAGATACGCAGTATTTT. Translation: CASSLSLGYTDTQYF. Full variable domain (missing parts from reference TRBV7-2 and TRBJ2-3): GAGVSQSPSNKVTEKGKDVELRCDPISGHTALYWYRQSLGQGLEFLIYFQGNSAPDKSGLPSDRFSAERTGGSVSTLTIQRTQQEDSAVYLCASSLSLGYTDTQYFGPGTRLTVL.

This clonotype came up many times. The V call is TRBV12-3 or TRBV12-4, the J call TRBJ2-7, with D possibly matching TRBD1 (6 bases). Trimming left V 8 bases short and J 2 bases short, with 16 bases between. The CDR3 is made up of 14 amino acids. CDR3 loop: CASGAGALAYEQYF. The DNA for the CDR3 is TGTGCCAGCGGGGCAGGGGCGCTCGCCTACGAGCAGTACTTC.

This clonotype was found many times. This chain links TRBV20-1 with TRBJ2-7; 10 bases are a match to TRBD2. The J segment lost 5 bases and the V segment lost 3 bases, leaving 13 bases of the junction unmatched. This CDR3 has 16 amino acids. The germline V gene has CDR1 DFQATT and CDR2 SNEGSKA (reference sequence). CDR3 bases: TGCAGTGCTAGGGAGACTAGCGGGCTCCCATCCCACGAGCAGTACTTC. This codes for CSARETSGLPSHEQYF.

This clonotype was found many times. The rearrangement joins TRBV2 to TRBJ2-2, with a tentative D call TRBD1 (5 bases). The CDR3 loop spans 16 amino acids. Germline V gene sequence: CDR1 SNHLY, CDR2 FYNNEI. V lost 6 bases to trimming and J lost 7 bases, with 21 bases between them. CDR3 amino acids: CASSTTAPNYGGELFF. DNA of the CDR3: TGTGCCAGCAGCACGACAGCCCCGAATTATGGCGGGGAGCTGTTTTTT.

Ten or more counts support this clonotype. This chain links TRBV2 with TRBJ2-1, with 8 bases identical to TRBD1. J lost 6 bases, V lost 6 bases, and 1 base had no gene match. The CDR3 extends over 12 amino acids. Germline CDR1 and CDR2: SNHLY and FYNNEI. CDR3 in amino acids: CASRGQGNEQFF. In DNA form, the CDR3 reads TGTGCCAGCAGAGGACAGGGCAATGAGCAGTTCTTC.

This clonotype was counted a single time. V gene TRBV6-6 combines with J gene TRBJ2-7; D may be TRBD2 (6 bases). The V end was cut by 5 bases, the J end by 1 base, with 12 bases between. The CDR3 has 14 amino acids. The germline V gene encodes CDR1 MNHNY and CDR2 SVGAGI (reference sequence). The CDR3 sequence: CASSPSSASYEQYF. CDR3 in DNA: TGTGCCAGCAGTCCCTCTAGCGCTTCCTACGAGCAGTACTTC.

This clonotype was seen ten or more times. V gene TRBV4-1 combines with J gene TRBJ2-7, with a weak D call TRBD1 (5 bases). Trimming removed 0 bases at V and 2 bases at J, with 11 bases between. Looked up from germline, CDR1 is MGHRA and CDR2 is YSYEKL. CDR3 length equals 15 residues. CDR3 protein: CASSQEVQAPYEQYF. The CDR3 DNA is TGCGCCAGCAGCCAAGAGGTACAGGCACCCTACGAGCAGTACTTC.

This clonotype was counted ten times or more. The CDR3 sequence: CASSGQSSYNEQFF. Written as DNA, the CDR3 is TGCGCCAGTAGTGGCCAGAGCTCCTACAATGAGCAGTTCTTC. The chain is built from TRBV5-1 and TRBJ2-1; D uncertain. V gave up 8 bases and J gave up 0 bases, with 12 bases separating them. The CDR3 covers 14 residues. Germline values: CDR1 SGHRS, CDR2 YFSETQ.

This clonotype was recorded at least ten times. The chain uses TRBV28 and TRBJ2-3; no reliable D call. Germline loops: CDR1 MDHEN, CDR2 SYDVKM. With 5 bases removed from V and 0 bases from J, the gap between germline ends came to 6 bases. The CDR3 consists of 13 residues. The DNA of the CDR3 is TGTGCCAGCAGTCCCCCAAGCACAGATACGCAGTATTTT. Translating it yields CASSPPSTDTQYF.

The table lists this clonotype with a few counts. The V gene is TRBV5-1, the J gene TRBJ2-1; 7 bases map to TRBD2. CDR3 length: 15 amino acids. Germline V gene lookup returns CDR1 SGHRS and CDR2 YFSETQ. V shed 0 bases and J 5 bases; nucleotides not matched to a gene: 5. The CDR3 here is CASSLVRLADNEQFF. The CDR3 DNA is TGCGCCAGCAGCTTGGTGCGGCTAGCGGACAATGAGCAGTTCTTC.

The chain uses TRBV11-2 and TRBJ2-1; D gene uncertain. There are 13 residues in the CDR3. The ends were cut back, 1 base at V and 9 bases at J, with 10 bases in the middle. The germline V gene has CDR1 SGHAT and CDR2 FQNNGV. The CDR3 DNA reads TGTGCCAGCAGCTTAGTGTTGGGCGGTGAGCAGTTCTTC. Translation: CASSLVLGGEQFF.

V and J are TRBV7-2 and TRBJ2-7, with no clear D. The V end was cut by 0 bases, the J end by 3 bases, with 15 bases between. CDR1 and CDR2 (germline): SGHTA, FQGNSA. This CDR3 has 16 residues. CDR3 sequence reads: CASSLAPGRSLYEQYF. DNA of the CDR3: TGTGCCAGCAGCTTAGCGCCAGGAAGGTCCCTCTACGAGCAGTACTTC.

This clonotype turned up a few times. This chain connects TRBV5-1 to TRBJ1-1; D call uncertain. With 5 bases removed from V and 1 base from J, the gap between germline ends came to 12 bases. Germline CDR1 reads SGHRS; CDR2 reads YFSETQ. This CDR3 has 14 residues. DNA of the CDR3: TGCGCCAGCAGGATTCAGACCTCGAACACTGAAGCTTTCTTT. Amino acids: CASRIQTSNTEAFF.

This clonotype was counted between two and nine times. This sequence joins TRBV29-1 and TRBJ2-2; D perhaps matches TRBD2 (5 bases). Trimming took 5 bases from V and 4 from J, leaving 11 bases between them. CDR1 is SQVTM and CDR2 is ANQGSEA in the germline V gene. CDR3 length: 13 amino acids. The CDR3 DNA follows: TGCAGCGTTCAGAGGGCAGGCACCGGGGAGCTGTTTTTT. This translates into CSVQRAGTGELFF.

This clonotype was seen many times. This chain uses TRBV28 with TRBJ1-1; no firm D call. The CDR3 loop spans 13 amino acids. Per the germline V gene, CDR1 is MDHEN and CDR2 is SYDVKM. V dropped 7 bases and J dropped 1 base, with 10 bases sitting between them. This chain's CDR3 is CASNTYKNTEAFF. The CDR3 DNA follows: TGTGCCAGCAACACCTATAAGAACACTGAAGCTTTCTTT.

This clonotype was observed at least ten times. The chain uses TRBV19 and TRBJ2-1; the match to TRBD2 covers 8 bases. Per the germline V gene, CDR1 is LNHDA and CDR2 is SQIVND (reference sequence). The CDR3 is made up of 17 amino acids. The V segment lost 3 bases and the J segment 2 bases; nucleotides outside the gene matches: 9. DNA of the CDR3: TGTGCCAGTAGTATGGGCGGGGGGACGATAACCTACAATGAGCAGTTCTTC. This gives the protein CASSMGGGTITYNEQFF.

V usage is TRBV5-1 and J usage is TRBJ2-3; the match to TRBD2 covers 7 bases. The germline V gene has CDR1 SGHRS and CDR2 YFSETQ. The ends lost 6 bases at V and 3 bases at J; junction bases unmatched: 7. The CDR3 runs 14 residues. DNA of the CDR3: TGCGCCAGCAACGAGGGAGGGCCGACAGATACGCAGTATTTT. This sequence encodes CASNEGGPTDTQYF.

About this clonotype: With a much larger clone just one base away, this may be a read error. The chain carries TRBV19 and TRBJ2-3; D uncertain. Germline V gives CDR1 LNHDA, CDR2 SQIVND (reference sequence). The CDR3 extends over 14 amino acids. In nucleotides, the CDR3 is TGTGCCAGTAGTACCACGGCCAGCACAGATACGCGGTATTTT. Its protein product is CASSTTASTDTRYF.

The CDR3 sequence: CASSPGQGYSPLHF. CDR3 coding DNA: TGTGCCAGCTCACCGGGACAGGGTTATTCACCCCTCCACTTT. The chain couples TRBV18 to TRBJ1-6; 9 bases align to TRBD1. Germline-derived CDR1 and CDR2 are KGHSH and LQKENI. The CDR3 runs 14 residues. J gave up 8 bases and V 3 bases, and 2 bases lay outside the gene matches.